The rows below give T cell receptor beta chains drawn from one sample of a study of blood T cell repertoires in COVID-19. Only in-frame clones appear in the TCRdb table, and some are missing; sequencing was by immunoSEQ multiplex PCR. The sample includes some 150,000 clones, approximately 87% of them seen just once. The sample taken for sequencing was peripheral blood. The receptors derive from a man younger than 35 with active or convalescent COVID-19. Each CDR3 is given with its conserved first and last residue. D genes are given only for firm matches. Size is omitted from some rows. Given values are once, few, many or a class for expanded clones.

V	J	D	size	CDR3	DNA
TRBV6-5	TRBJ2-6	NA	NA	CASSYPTGTGANVLIF	TGTGCCAGCAGTTACCCGACAGGGACTGGGGCCAACGTCCTGATTTTC
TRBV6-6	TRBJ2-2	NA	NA	CASSETRLITGELFF	TGTGCCAGCAGTGAGACTCGGCTAATTACCGGGGAGCTGTTTTTT
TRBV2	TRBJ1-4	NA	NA	CASRQNSGKTNEKLFF	TGTGCCAGCCGGCAAAATTCAGGCAAAACTAATGAAAAACTGTTTTTT
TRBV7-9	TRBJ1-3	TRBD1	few	CASSLMGQFRGNTIYF	TGTGCCAGCAGCTTGATGGGACAGTTTCGTGGAAACACCATATATTTT
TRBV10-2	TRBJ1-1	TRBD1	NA	CASSRQGDTEAFF	TGCGCCAGCAGTAGACAGGGGGACACTGAAGCTTTCTTT
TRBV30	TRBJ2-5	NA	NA	CAWSVRAETQYF	TGTGCCTGGAGTGTGCGGGCCGAGACCCAGTACTTC
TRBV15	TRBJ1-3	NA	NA	CATSRERRPLGASGNTIYF	TGTGCCACCAGCAGAGAGCGCCGTCCGCTTGGGGCCTCTGGAAACACCATATATTTT
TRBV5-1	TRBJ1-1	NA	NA	CASSLGSMNTEAFF	TGCGCCAGCAGCTTGGGCAGTATGAACACTGAAGCTTTCTTT
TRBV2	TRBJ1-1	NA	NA	CASRGSGIWFTEAFF	TGTGCCAGCAGAGGATCGGGGATTTGGTTCACTGAAGCTTTCTTT
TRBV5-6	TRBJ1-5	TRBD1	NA	CASSFGTVNQPQHF	TGTGCCAGCAGCTTCGGGACAGTTAATCAGCCCCAGCATTTT
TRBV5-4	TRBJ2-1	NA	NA	CASVLDKYNEQFF	TGTGCCAGCGTCTTGGACAAATACAATGAGCAGTTCTTC
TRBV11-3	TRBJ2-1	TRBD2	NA	CASSPGLAGATGNEQFF	TGTGCCAGCAGCCCCGGACTAGCGGGAGCCACCGGCAATGAGCAGTTCTTC
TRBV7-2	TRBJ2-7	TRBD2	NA	CASSLGLASYEQYF	TGTGCCAGCAGCCTGGGACTAGCATCCTACGAGCAGTACTTC
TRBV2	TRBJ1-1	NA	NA	CASQVGENTEAFF	TGTGCCAGTCAGGTCGGGGAGAACACTGAAGCTTTCTTT
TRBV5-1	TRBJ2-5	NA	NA	CASSPDYQETQYF	TGCGCCAGCAGCCCCGACTACCAAGAGACCCAGTACTTC
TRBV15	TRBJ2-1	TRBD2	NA	CATSTGLAGKKGEQFF	TGTGCCACCAGCACGGGACTAGCGGGGAAAAAGGGTGAGCAGTTCTTC
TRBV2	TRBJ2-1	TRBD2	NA	CANGGYLADSYNEQFF	TGTGCCAACGGGGGTTACCTAGCGGACTCCTACAATGAGCAGTTCTTC
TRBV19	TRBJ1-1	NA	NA	CASRRRGTEAFF	TGTGCCAGTCGTAGACGGGGGACTGAAGCTTTCTTT
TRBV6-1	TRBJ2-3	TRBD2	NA	CASSEAGGGAPDTQYF	TGTGCCAGCAGTGAAGCAGGCGGGGGGGCCCCAGATACGCAGTATTTT
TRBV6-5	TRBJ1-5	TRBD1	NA	CASRGTGGQPQHF	TGTGCCAGCAGGGGGACAGGGGGTCAGCCCCAGCATTTT
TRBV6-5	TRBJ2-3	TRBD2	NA	CASSSGTSATDTQYF	TGTGCCAGCAGCTCCGGGACTAGCGCGACAGATACGCAGTATTTT
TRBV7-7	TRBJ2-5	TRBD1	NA	CASSELPGQSPAGTQYF	TGTGCCAGCAGCGAACTTCCGGGACAGTCGCCGGCGGGGACCCAGTACTTC
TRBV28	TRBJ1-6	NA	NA	CASGGNSPLHF	TGTGCCAGCGGGGGGAATTCACCCCTCCACTTT
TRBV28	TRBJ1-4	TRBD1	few	CASTHDRGLEKLFF	TGTGCCAGCACCCACGACAGGGGGCTGGAAAAACTGTTTTTT
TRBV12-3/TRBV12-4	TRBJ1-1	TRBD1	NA	CASSLGTGPSFF	TGTGCCAGCAGTTTGGGGACAGGTCCTTCTTTCTTT
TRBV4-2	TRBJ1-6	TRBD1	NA	CASSQRQGLEALHF	TGTGCCAGCAGCCAAAGACAGGGTTTAGAGGCCCTCCACTTT
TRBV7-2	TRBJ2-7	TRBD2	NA	CASRPGLAESYEQYF	TGTGCCAGCAGGCCTGGACTAGCGGAATCCTACGAGCAGTACTTC
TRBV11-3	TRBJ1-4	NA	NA	CASSYTGSNEKLFF	TGTGCCAGCAGCTATACAGGGTCTAATGAAAAACTGTTTTTT
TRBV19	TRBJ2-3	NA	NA	CASSIDRGDTQYF	TGTGCCAGTAGTATAGATCGGGGGGATACGCAGTATTTT
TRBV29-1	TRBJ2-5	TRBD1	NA	CSVENYRGEETQYF	TGCAGCGTTGAGAATTACAGGGGCGAGGAGACCCAGTACTTC
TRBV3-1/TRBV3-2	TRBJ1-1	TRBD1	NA	CASSQQGANTEAFF	TGTGCCAGCAGCCAACAGGGGGCGAACACTGAAGCTTTCTTT
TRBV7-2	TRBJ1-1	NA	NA	CASSLDSGEQVRAFF	TGTGCCAGCAGCTTAGATTCTGGAGAACAGGTCCGCGCTTTCTTT